This T cell receptor (beta chain) was sequenced for a study of blood T cell repertoires in COVID-19. This clone was seen a single time. CDR1 is GTSNPN, CDR2 SVGIG, per germline (reference sequence). Trimming removed 1 base from V and 4 bases from J; junction bases left unmatched: 9. The CDR3 runs 17 residues. Assay: immunoSEQ multiplex PCR; the TCRdb copy retains only in-frame clones and omits some. Of roughly 400,000 clones in the sample, roughly 90% were seen once. Input material: PBMCs or T cells enriched from blood (not recorded which). The V call is TRBV30, the J call TRBJ2-2, with 10 bases aligning to TRBD2. This clonotype originated in a woman aged 40 to 50 with acute COVID-19. Here the CDR3 reads CAWSDPWTSGLTGELFF. The CDR3 nucleotides are TGTGCCTGGAGTGACCCCTGGACTAGCGGACTCACCGGGGAGCTGTTTTTT. Complete variable domain (other parts from reference TRBV30 and TRBJ2-2): SQTIHQWPATLVQPVGSPLSLECTVEGTSNPNLYWYRQAAGRGLQLLFYSVGIGQISSEVPQNLSASRPQDRQFILSSKKLLLSDSGFYLCAWSDPWTSGLTGELFFGEGSRLTVL.